Listed here are 10 T cell receptor beta chains from one sample, sequenced in a study of T cell repertoires in cytomegalovirus infection. TCRdb itself ran the reads through MiXCR, one entry per CDR3 protein. The sample lists approximately 310,000 distinct CDR3 sequences; 20% to 25% were seen once. No cognate antigen is known for these TCRs. The sequencing used cultured PBMCs, collected from culture after CMV antigen stimulation. The receptors were sampled from a human donor in good health (CMV status not recorded). Some clones in this sample may be carry-over from other donors' samples.

This clonotype was recorded at least ten times. This sequence joins TRBV5-5 and TRBJ1-1, with D unclear. The CDR3 sequence is 21 residues long. The V gene's germline CDR1 is SGHKS and CDR2 YYEKEE (reference sequence). Trimming left V 0 bases short and J 4 bases short, with 31 bases between. CDR3 in amino acids: CASSLAKGWVFNPTSSTEAFF. The CDR3 DNA follows: TGTGCCAGCAGCTTGGCCAAGGGTTGGGTATTCAACCCCACCAGTAGCACTGAAGCTTTCTTT.

The gene calls are TRBV6-5 and TRBJ1-1; TRBD1 is a possible D gene (5 bases). With 0 bases removed from V and 3 bases from J, the gap between germline ends came to 11 bases. This CDR3 spans 15 amino acids. The germline CDR1 and CDR2 sequences are MNHEY and SVGAGI. Written as DNA, the CDR3 is TGTGCCAGCAGTTACTCGGGACTAAGGTACACTGAAGCTTTCTTT. Translation: CASSYSGLRYTEAFF.

The J gene is TRBJ1-2, the V gene TRBV12-3 or TRBV12-4, with D possibly matching TRBD1 (6 bases). Trimming removed 5 bases at V and 2 bases at J, with 9 bases between. There are 13 residues in the CDR3. CDR3 bases: TGTGCCAGCAGTCGGCAGGGGAACTATGGCTACACCTTC. This sequence encodes CASSRQGNYGYTF.

A few counts support this clonotype. The genes are TRBV27 and TRBJ2-1, with unresolved D. The CDR3 has 14 residues. V was trimmed by 0 bases and J by 3 bases, leaving 6 bases between them. CDR1 and CDR2 from the germline V gene are MNHEY and SMNVEV (reference sequence). In DNA, the CDR3 is TGTGCCAGCAGTTTATCAGGATTCTACAATGAGCAGTTCTTC. It translates to CASSLSGFYNEQFF.

This clonotype was counted at least ten times. The chain recombines TRBV12-3 or TRBV12-4 with TRBJ2-6; 9 nucleotides match TRBD2. The V and J ends lost 1 base and 1 base, in that order; junction bases with no gene match: 11. The CDR3 runs 20 residues. The CDR3 DNA sequence: TGTGCCAGCAGTTTAGTTTCCCTCCTAGCGGGAAGATCTGGGGCCAACGTCCTGACTTTC. Amino acid sequence: CASSLVSLLAGRSGANVLTF.

The sample holds a few counts of this clonotype. V usage is TRBV12-3 or TRBV12-4 and J usage is TRBJ2-5, with D tentatively TRBD1 or TRBD2 (5 bases each). This CDR3 is built from 15 residues. The V end was cut by 2 bases, the J end by 8 bases, with 18 bases between. The DNA of the CDR3 is TGTGCCAGCAGTTTATTCGAGGGGATGCCTGGTACCCAGTACTTC. Residues: CASSLFEGMPGTQYF.

The chain recombines TRBV19 with TRBJ2-1; D is undetermined. The CDR3 covers 13 residues. Looked up from germline, CDR1 is LNHDA and CDR2 is SQIVND (reference sequence). Deletions cut 4 bases from V and 6 bases from J, with 10 bases between. The chain's CDR3 is CASSTGAGNEQFF. The CDR3 nucleotides read TGTGCCAGTAGTACAGGCGCAGGCAATGAGCAGTTCTTC.

This clonotype was detected many times. CDR3 DNA sequence: TGTGCCAGCAGTTTATGGACAGGGTTAGGGGGCAATCAGCCCCAGCATTTT. Translating it yields CASSLWTGLGGNQPQHF. The chain combines TRBV28 with TRBJ1-5, with 7 bases matching TRBD1. V dropped 0 bases and J dropped 2; count of bases not matched to a gene: 7. This CDR3 comprises 17 residues. In germline, CDR1 is MDHEN, CDR2 SYDVKM.

This clonotype came up a few times. The rearrangement uses TRBV7-6 and TRBJ2-5, with a tentative D call TRBD1 (6 bases). The CDR3 is made up of 16 amino acids. Trimming took off 1 base at V and 4 bases at J, with 16 bases between the two ends. The germline V gene has CDR1 SGHVS and CDR2 FNYEAQ. The CDR3 loop reads CASSLVTALGGETQYF. The CDR3, as DNA: TGTGCCAGCAGCTTAGTAACAGCACTAGGGGGAGAGACCCAGTACTTC.

The sample holds a few counts of this clonotype. The chain employs TRBV6-2 or TRBV6-3 and TRBJ2-1, with D perhaps assigned TRBD1 or TRBD2 (5 bases each). V lost 2 bases and J 0 bases, leaving 8 bases between the germline ends. CDR1 and CDR2 (germline): MNHEY, SVGEGT. This CDR3 contains 15 residues. The CDR3 region has the DNA TGTGCCAGCAGTTACATGGGACCCTCCTACAATGAGCAGTTCTTC. It codes for CASSYMGPSYNEQFF.